Reported below is one TCR beta chain. Antigen unknown. These data come from a study of cytomegalovirus exposure and HLA in healthy donors. Background on the study: Earlier work reported 95 million to 130 million unique TCR beta sequences from about 180 million T cells.

This PCR relied on a set of 60 Vbeta primers and 13 Jbeta primers. Profiled with immunoSEQ multiplex PCR; TCRdb holds only in-frame clones, not every one. The sample holds approximately 180,000 clones, around 84% seen once. The study's findings and limits: Across donors, presence/absence analyses took sequencing depth to be roughly uniform. In a later analysis, an Asian-associated ancestry cluster reportedly showed fewer N-insertions than the approximately 670-donor mean. Sequencing likely caused a cluster of highly shared sequence variants.

CDR1 GTSNPN and CDR2 SVGIG come from the germline V gene (reference sequence). Trimming left V 5 bases short and J 4 bases short, with 8 bases between. The CDR3 contains 11 residues. This receptor was obtained from a woman between 18 and 29 years old in good health and CMV-seronegative. This chain uses TRBV30 with TRBJ1-2, with D unclear. The sequenced sample was PBMCs. The CDR3 here is CAWYSPYGYTF. The CDR3, as DNA: TGTGCCTGGTACAGTCCCTATGGCTACACCTTC.